This TCR beta chain was identified during a study of a mutant IDH1 vaccine in newly diagnosed glioma. Whole-study findings and limits: Pseudoprogression seemed unlinked to shifts in top peripheral T cell clonotypes.

Indicated time point: week 11, during vaccination. The study gave 300 ug of mutant IDH1 20-mer peptide per vaccine dose, with topical imiquimod. TCRdb keeps only in-frame clones here, not all; method: immunoSEQ multiplex PCR. The sample carries around 120,000 clones, roughly 77% recorded once. The CDR3 adds up to 16 amino acids, both ends counted. Of note for this clone: Antigen specificity is unknown. Because the CDR3's place on the DNA is in doubt, the DNA is left out and the CDR3 is given as listed by TCRdb.

The starting material was PBMCs, obtained from a glioma patient whose treatment included an IDH1 peptide vaccine. The source of this sequence is a man aged 35-49 years with glioma. The chain employs TRBV21-1 and TRBJ2-3; the D segment call TRBD2 is taken from the table without a DNA check. TRBV21-1 is tagged as a pseudogene. This CDR3 is CASRRGVAGGTDTQYF.